Listed below are T cell receptor beta chains from one sample, sequenced in a study of T cells after posttransplantation cyclophosphamide. Some clones are missing from TCRdb's copy, which holds only in-frame ones; the method was immunoSEQ multiplex PCR. The data hold 34,000 or so clones, with about 91% observed a single time. The sample consisted of naive CD4+ T cells sorted from blood. The receptors were gathered from a young man in good health and a related stem cell transplant donor. The CDR3 runs from the conserved cysteine through the conserved F or W. The D gene is left open where the match is weak. Clone size is stated in some rows and not others, as once, few, many or a class when expanded.

>NA|TRBV29-1|TRBD1|TRBJ2-7
TGCAGCGTTGCCCAACCGGGCAGGGGGCGCGAGGCCTACGAGCAGTACTTC
CSVAQPGRGREAYEQYF
>NA|TRBV6-5|TRBD2|TRBJ2-3
TGTGCCAGCAGTTACTACCGGGGGGACCTGGGAGATACGCAGTATTTT
CASSYYRGDLGDTQYF
>NA|TRBV4-1|TRBD2|TRBJ2-5
TGCGCCAGCAGCCACCTAAGCGGGGGGGCGTTAGAGACCCAGTACTTC
CASSHLSGGALETQYF
>NA|TRBV7-3|TRBD1|TRBJ1-2
TGTGCCAGCAGCTTACAGGGGGGAATCTATGGCTACACCTTC
CASSLQGGIYGYTF
>once|TRBV7-5|NA|TRBJ2-7
TGTGCCAGAAGCTTAGCAGACAGGAGCTCCTACGAGCAGTACTTC
CARSLADRSSYEQYF
>NA|TRBV11-2|NA|TRBJ1-3
TGTGCCAGCAGCTTAGAGATAGAAGGAAACACCATATATTTT
CASSLEIEGNTIYF
>NA|TRBV6-5|NA|TRBJ1-1
TGTGCCAGCAGTTTCCCGGACAGCCTGACGAACACTGAAGCTTTCTTT
CASSFPDSLTNTEAFF
>NA|TRBV7-2|TRBD1|TRBJ1-1
TGTGCCAGCAGCTTATTTGATCCGGGACAGGGTTTGGGGAACACTGAAGCTTTCTTT
CASSLFDPGQGLGNTEAFF
>NA|TRBV5-6|TRBD2|TRBJ2-1
TGTGCCAGCAGCTCCGGGACTAGACCCTACAATGAGCAGTTCTTC
CASSSGTRPYNEQFF
>NA|TRBV28|TRBD1|TRBJ1-1
TGTGCCAGCAGTTCCTCAGGGACAGGGTTGAACACTGAAGCTTTCTTT
CASSSSGTGLNTEAFF
>NA|TRBV7-6|NA|TRBJ1-5
TGTGCCAGCAGCTTAAGGGGCAGGGGAGGCAATCAGCCCCAGCATTTT
CASSLRGRGGNQPQHF
>NA|TRBV6-1|NA|TRBJ2-7
TGTGCCAGCATGCTGACTAAAGGTCACGAGCAGTACTTC
CASMLTKGHEQYF
>NA|TRBV9|NA|TRBJ2-5
TGTGCCAGCAGCGTATTCGGCGGCCCCCAAGAGACCCAGTACTTC
CASSVFGGPQETQYF
>once|TRBV9|NA|TRBJ2-2
TGTGCCAGCAGCGTAGAGCCAGGGGATTCGGGCGGGGAGCTGTTTTTT
CASSVEPGDSGGELFF
>NA|TRBV6-1|TRBD2|TRBJ2-7
TGTGCCAGCAGTGGCGTCTTAGCGGGGGCGGGGCTTGGGCAGTACTTC
CASSGVLAGAGLGQYF
>NA|TRBV4-2|NA|TRBJ1-1
TGTGCCAGCAGCCAAGATCTCGGTAACACTGAAGCTTTCTTT
CASSQDLGNTEAFF
>NA|TRBV18|TRBD1|TRBJ2-7
TGTGCCAGCTCACCTTCTCAGGACAGGGGGTACGAGCAGTACTTC
CASSPSQDRGYEQYF
>NA|TRBV9|NA|TRBJ2-5
TGTGCCAGCAGCGTAGCGGCAGGCAGACAAGAGACCCAGTACTTC
CASSVAAGRQETQYF
>NA|TRBV19|TRBD1|TRBJ1-5
TGTGCCAGTAGTAGCCCGACAGGGGGGAGCAATCAGCCCCAGCATTTT
CASSSPTGGSNQPQHF
>NA|TRBV7-3|TRBD1|TRBJ1-5
TGTGCCAGCAGCACAAACGGACAGGGCCCACTTATTTTGCCCCAGCATTTT
CASSTNGQGPLILPQHF
>NA|TRBV19|NA|TRBJ1-5
TGTGCCAGTAGTTCGGGAGTTCAGCCCCAGCATTTT
CASSSGVQPQHF
>NA|TRBV7-2|NA|TRBJ1-4
TGTGCCAGCAGCGCGCGGGCGACTAATGAAAAACTGTTTTTT
CASSARATNEKLFF
>once|TRBV7-9|NA|TRBJ2-1
TGTGCCAGCAGCATGGCCGGGACACGTAATGAGCAGTTCTTC
CASSMAGTRNEQFF
>once|TRBV29-1|NA|TRBJ2-5
TGCAGCGTTGTCGGCGGGGACGGAAAGACCCAGTACTTC
CSVVGGDGKTQYF
>NA|TRBV29-1|NA|TRBJ1-2
TGCAGCGTCGATAACAGGAACTATGGCTACACCTTC
CSVDNRNYGYTF
>once|TRBV9|NA|TRBJ1-6
TGTGCCAGCAGCGTAGTAGAGGGAATGAATAATTCACCCCTCCACTTT
CASSVVEGMNNSPLHF
>NA|TRBV18|NA|TRBJ2-1
TGTGCCAGCTCACCACTAGAAGCGGGTGGAGAGAATGAGCAGTTCTTC
CASSPLEAGGENEQFF
>NA|TRBV7-3|NA|TRBJ1-2
TGTGCCAGCACCTTAACTCCGGGGGACGGCTATGGCTACACCTTC
CASTLTPGDGYGYTF
>NA|TRBV7-2|NA|TRBJ1-2
TGTGCCAGCAGCCACTCGGGGGGCGTCTATGGCTACACCTTC
CASSHSGGVYGYTF
>NA|TRBV7-9|TRBD1|TRBJ2-4
TGTGCCAGCAGCCGCCGGACAGGGCGAGGGGACATTCAGTACTTC
CASSRRTGRGDIQYF
>NA|TRBV9|NA|TRBJ1-4
TGTGCCAGCAGCGTAGAAGCGCTTTTTAATGAAAAACTGTTTTTT
CASSVEALFNEKLFF
>NA|TRBV4-2|NA|TRBJ2-1
TGTGCCAGCAGCCAAGATCTGACGGCTAGCTCCTACAATGAGCAGTTCTTC
CASSQDLTASSYNEQFF
>NA|TRBV9|NA|TRBJ1-1
TGTGCCAGCAGCGTAGGTGGGGACACAGACACTGAAGCTTTCTTT
CASSVGGDTDTEAFF
>NA|TRBV25-1|TRBD1|TRBJ2-1
TGTGCCAGCAGTGAGCCCGAATGGACAGGGGGTTTTGAGCAGTTCTTC
CASSEPEWTGGFEQFF
>NA|TRBV5-4|TRBD1|TRBJ1-1
TGTGCCAGCAGCTCAGGACAGGGAAAATTTCACACTGAAGCTTTCTTT
CASSSGQGKFHTEAFF
>NA|TRBV5-1|NA|TRBJ1-1
TGCGCCAGCAGCGTTCCGGGAGGTGAAGCTTTCTTT
CASSVPGGEAFF
>few|TRBV2|TRBD1|TRBJ1-1
TGTGCCAGCAGTGAGGAGGGGGCGAGTACTGAAGCTTTCTTT
CASSEEGASTEAFF
>NA|TRBV29-1|NA|TRBJ2-5
TGCAGTTTTTCACAGGACCAAGAGACCCAGTACTTC
CSFSQDQETQYF
>NA|TRBV2|NA|TRBJ1-1
TGTGCCAGCAGTTCAAGTTTAGGGGGCACTGAAGCTTTCTTT
CASSSSLGGTEAFF
>once|TRBV5-1|TRBD1|TRBJ2-7
TGCGCCAGCACTCGACAGGGTCTCGATTACGAGCAGTACTTC
CASTRQGLDYEQYF
>once|TRBV5-1|NA|TRBJ1-6
TGCGCCAGCAGCTTGGTGCCGAGCTCCTATAATTCACCCCTCCACTTT
CASSLVPSSYNSPLHF
>NA|TRBV29-1|NA|TRBJ2-5
TGCAGCGTTGAAGCTCATCCGGGAGAGACCCAGTACTTC
CSVEAHPGETQYF
>NA|TRBV25-1|TRBD1|TRBJ2-4
TGTGCCAGCAGTGAACCGGGACAGGGCCAAAACATTCAGTACTTC
CASSEPGQGQNIQYF
>NA|TRBV5-1|NA|TRBJ1-5
TGCGCCAGCGGCTTGCCAGGGGCCGGTCAGCCCCAGCATTTT
CASGLPGAGQPQHF
>NA|TRBV6-1|TRBD1|TRBJ2-6
TGTGCCAGCAGTGATGACAGGGGCTCTGGGGCCAACGTCCTGACTTTC
CASSDDRGSGANVLTF
>NA|TRBV28|NA|TRBJ2-7
TGTGCCAGCAGTTCATCCAGGGTGCACTACGAGCAGTACTTC
CASSSSRVHYEQYF
>NA|TRBV28|TRBD1|TRBJ1-6
TGTGCCAGCAGTGTGCTTACGGGACAGAATTCACCCCTCCACTTT
CASSVLTGQNSPLHF
>NA|TRBV6-5|NA|TRBJ1-1
TGTGCCAGCAGTGAAGGCGGGGCGGTCGCTGCTTTCTTT
CASSEGGAVAAFF
>NA|TRBV2|TRBD1|TRBJ1-1
TGTGCCAGCAGAGACAGGGGTAACACTGAAGCTTTCTTT
CASRDRGNTEAFF
>NA|TRBV5-4|NA|TRBJ1-6
TGTGCCAGCAGGAGGATGAATTCACCCCTCCACTTT
CASRRMNSPLHF
>NA|TRBV15|NA|TRBJ1-1
TGTGCCACCAGCAGAGACAGGGTTAGCACTGAAGCTTTCTTT
CATSRDRVSTEAFF